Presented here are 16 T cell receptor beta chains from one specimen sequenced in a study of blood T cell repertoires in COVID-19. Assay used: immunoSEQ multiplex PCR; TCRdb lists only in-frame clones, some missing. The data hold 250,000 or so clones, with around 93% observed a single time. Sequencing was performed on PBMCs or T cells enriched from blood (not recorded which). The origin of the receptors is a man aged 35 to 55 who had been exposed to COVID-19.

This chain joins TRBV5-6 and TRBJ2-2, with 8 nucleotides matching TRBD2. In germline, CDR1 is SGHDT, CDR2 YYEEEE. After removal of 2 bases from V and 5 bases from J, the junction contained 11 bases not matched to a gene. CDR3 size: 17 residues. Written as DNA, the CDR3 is TGTGCCAGCAGCTTAGACCTCAGCGGGAGAGGGACCGGGGAGCTGTTTTTT. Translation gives CASSLDLSGRGTGELFF.

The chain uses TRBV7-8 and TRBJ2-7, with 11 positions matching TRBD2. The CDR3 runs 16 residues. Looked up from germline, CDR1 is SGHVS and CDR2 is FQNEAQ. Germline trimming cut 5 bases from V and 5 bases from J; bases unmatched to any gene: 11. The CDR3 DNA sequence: TGTGCCAGCAGCCGCGGACTAGCGGGTTACCTTAACGAGCAGTACTTC. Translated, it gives CASSRGLAGYLNEQYF.

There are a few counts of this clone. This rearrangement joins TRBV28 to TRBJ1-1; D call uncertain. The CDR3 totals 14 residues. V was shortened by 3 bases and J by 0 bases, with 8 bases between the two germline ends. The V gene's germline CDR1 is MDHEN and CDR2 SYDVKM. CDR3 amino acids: CASSLGQLNTEAFF. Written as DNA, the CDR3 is TGTGCCAGCAGTTTGGGCCAGTTGAACACTGAAGCTTTCTTT.

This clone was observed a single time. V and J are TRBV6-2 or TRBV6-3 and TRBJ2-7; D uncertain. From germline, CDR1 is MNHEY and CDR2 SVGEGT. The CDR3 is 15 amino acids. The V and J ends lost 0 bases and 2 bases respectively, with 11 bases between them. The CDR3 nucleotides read TGTGCCAGCAGTTACTCTGCCACGACAACCTACGAGCAGTACTTC. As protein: CASSYSATTTYEQYF.

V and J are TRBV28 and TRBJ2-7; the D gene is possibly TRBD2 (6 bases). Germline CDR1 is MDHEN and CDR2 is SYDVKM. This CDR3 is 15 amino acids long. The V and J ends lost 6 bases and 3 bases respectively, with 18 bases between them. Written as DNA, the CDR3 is TGTGCCAGCAGCCTAGTTCGTGGAGGGTTCTACGAGCAGTACTTC. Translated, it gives CASSLVRGGFYEQYF.

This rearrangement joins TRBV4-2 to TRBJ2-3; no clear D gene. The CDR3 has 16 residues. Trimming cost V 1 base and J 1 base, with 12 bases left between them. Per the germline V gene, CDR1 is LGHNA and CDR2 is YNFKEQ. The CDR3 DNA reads TGTGCCAGCAGCCAAGTCTTAGAAAGAGGCACAGATACGCAGTATTTT. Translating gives CASSQVLERGTDTQYF.

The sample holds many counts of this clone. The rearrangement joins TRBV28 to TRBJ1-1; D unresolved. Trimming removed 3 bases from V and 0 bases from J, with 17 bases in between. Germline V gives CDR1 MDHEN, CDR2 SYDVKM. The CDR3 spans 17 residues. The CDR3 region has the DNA TGTGCCAGCAGTTTGCCGGCTGAGGCCTTGTTGAACACTGAAGCTTTCTTT. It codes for CASSLPAEALLNTEAFF.

In DNA form, the CDR3 reads TGTGCCAGCAGCCAAGATCGGCCCCGGGAGGACAGGGAAAGAGATACGCAGTATTTT. Its translation is CASSQDRPREDRERDTQYF. V and J are TRBV14 and TRBJ2-3; possible D gene TRBD1, 8 bases. Germline lookup yields CDR1 SGHDN and CDR2 FVKESK. This CDR3 contains 19 residues. Trimming stripped 0 bases from V and 5 bases from J, with 24 bases between. The complete variable domain, with remaining parts taken from reference TRBV14 and TRBJ2-3, reads EAGVTQFPSHSVIEKGQTVTLRCDPISGHDNLYWYRRVMGKEIKFLLHFVKESKQDESGMPNNRFLAERTGGTYSTLKVQPAELEDSGVYFCASSQDRPREDRERDTQYFGPGTRLTVL.

The CDR3 coding sequence is TGTGCCAGCAGTTTCATTGGTGGGGCGCGCACTGAAGCTTTCTTT. Amino acids: CASSFIGGARTEAFF. The chain carries TRBV28 and TRBJ1-1, with a weak D call TRBD1 (5 bases). Trimming stripped 3 bases from V and 4 bases from J, with 15 bases between. The CDR3 runs 15 residues. Germline V gene sequence: CDR1 MDHEN, CDR2 SYDVKM.

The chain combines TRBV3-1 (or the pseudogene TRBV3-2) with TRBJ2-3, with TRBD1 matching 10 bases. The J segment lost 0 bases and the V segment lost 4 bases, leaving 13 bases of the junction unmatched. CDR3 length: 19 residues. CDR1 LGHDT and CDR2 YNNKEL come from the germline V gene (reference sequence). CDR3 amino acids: CASSPGPRQGADSTDTQYF. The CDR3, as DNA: TGTGCCAGCAGCCCAGGTCCGAGACAGGGGGCGGATAGCACAGATACGCAGTATTTT.

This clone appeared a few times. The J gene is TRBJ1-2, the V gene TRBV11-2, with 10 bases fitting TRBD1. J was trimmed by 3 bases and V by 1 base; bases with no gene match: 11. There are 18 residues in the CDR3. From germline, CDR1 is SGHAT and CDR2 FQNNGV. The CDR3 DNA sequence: TGTGCCAGCAGCTTAGGCCGTGGGACAGGGGTTAGGGACTATGGCTACACCTTC. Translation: CASSLGRGTGVRDYGYTF.

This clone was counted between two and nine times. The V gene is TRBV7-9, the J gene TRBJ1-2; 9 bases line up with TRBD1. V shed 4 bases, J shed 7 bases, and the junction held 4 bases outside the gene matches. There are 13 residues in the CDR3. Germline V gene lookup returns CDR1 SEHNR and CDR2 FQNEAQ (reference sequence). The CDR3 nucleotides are TGTGCCAGCAGCTCCGGGACAGGGTTTGGCTACACCTTC. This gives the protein CASSSGTGFGYTF.

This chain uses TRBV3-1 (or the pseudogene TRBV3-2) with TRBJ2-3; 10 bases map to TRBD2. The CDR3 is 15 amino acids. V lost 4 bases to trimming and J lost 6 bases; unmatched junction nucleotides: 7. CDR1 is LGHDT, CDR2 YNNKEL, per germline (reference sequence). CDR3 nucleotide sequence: TGTGCCAGCAGCCCTTCTAGCGGGAGTGGGGATACGCAGTATTTT. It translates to CASSPSSGSGDTQYF.

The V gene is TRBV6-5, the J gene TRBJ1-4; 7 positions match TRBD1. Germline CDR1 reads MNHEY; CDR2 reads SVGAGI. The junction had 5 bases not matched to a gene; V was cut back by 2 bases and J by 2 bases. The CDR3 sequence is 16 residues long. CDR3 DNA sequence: TGTGCCAGCAGTTACGGCAGGGGGAGGACTAATGAAAAACTGTTTTTT. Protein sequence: CASSYGRGRTNEKLFF.

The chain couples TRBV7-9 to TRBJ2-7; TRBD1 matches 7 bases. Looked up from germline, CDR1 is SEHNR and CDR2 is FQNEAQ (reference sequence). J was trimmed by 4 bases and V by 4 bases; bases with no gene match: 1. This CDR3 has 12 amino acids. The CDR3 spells CASSWDSYEQYF. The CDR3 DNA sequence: TGTGCCAGCAGCTGGGACAGTTACGAGCAGTACTTC.

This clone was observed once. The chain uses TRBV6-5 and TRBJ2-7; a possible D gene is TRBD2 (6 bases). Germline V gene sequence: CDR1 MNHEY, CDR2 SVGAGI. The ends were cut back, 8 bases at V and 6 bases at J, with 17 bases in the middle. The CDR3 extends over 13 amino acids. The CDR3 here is CASSSGGSAEQYF. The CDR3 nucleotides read TGTGCCAGCTCCAGCGGAGGGTCGGCCGAGCAGTACTTC.